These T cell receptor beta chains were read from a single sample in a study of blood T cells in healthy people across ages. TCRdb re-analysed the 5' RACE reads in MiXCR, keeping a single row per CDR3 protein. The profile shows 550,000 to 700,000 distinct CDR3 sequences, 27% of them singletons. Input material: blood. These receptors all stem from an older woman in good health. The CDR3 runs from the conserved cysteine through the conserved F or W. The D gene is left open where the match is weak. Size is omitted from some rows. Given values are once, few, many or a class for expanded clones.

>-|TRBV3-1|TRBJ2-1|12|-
TGTGCCAGCAGCCAAGAGGGCTATGAGCAGTTCTTC
CASSQEGYEQFF
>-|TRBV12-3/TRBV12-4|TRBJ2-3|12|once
TGTGCCAGCAGTTTACAACGTAATACGCAGTATTTT
CASSLQRNTQYF
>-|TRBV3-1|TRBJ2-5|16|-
TGTGCCAGCAGCCAGACCGCAAGTAAGGGGAGAGAGACCCAGTACTTC
CASSQTASKGRETQYF
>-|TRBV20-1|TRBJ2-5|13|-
TGCAGTGCTAGTAAGGGTGACCAAGAGACCCAGTACTTC
CSASKGDQETQYF
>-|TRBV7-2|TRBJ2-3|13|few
TGTGCCAGCAGCTTAGATTTCCAGAAGGCGCAGTATTTT
CASSLDFQKAQYF
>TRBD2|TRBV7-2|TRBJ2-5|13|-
TGTGCCAGCAGCTGGACTAGCGGGAGCCCCAGGTTCTTC
CASSWTSGSPRFF
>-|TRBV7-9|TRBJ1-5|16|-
TGTGCCAGCAGCTTAGGACGGGCAGGGGGCAATCAGCCCCAGCATTTT
CASSLGRAGGNQPQHF
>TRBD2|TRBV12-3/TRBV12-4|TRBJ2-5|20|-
TGTGCCAGCAGTTTAGGATGGGGGACTAGAAGGCGAGGGTTTCAAGAGACCCAGTACTTC
CASSLGWGTRRRGFQETQYF
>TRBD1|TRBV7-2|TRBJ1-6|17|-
TGTGCCAGCAGCTTAGGGTCAGGGGGGGCCTATAATTCACCCCTCCACTTT
CASSLGSGGAYNSPLHF
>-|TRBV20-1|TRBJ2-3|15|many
TGCAGTGCTAGAGATCGAATCTCAACGGGAGATACGCAGTATTTT
CSARDRISTGDTQYF
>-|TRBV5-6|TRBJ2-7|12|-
TGTGCCAGCAGCTTCGTTCCCTACGAGCAGTACTTC
CASSFVPYEQYF
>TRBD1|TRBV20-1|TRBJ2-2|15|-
TGCAGTGCTACACCGGGACAGGGTATCACCGGGGAGCTGTTTTTT
CSATPGQGITGELFF
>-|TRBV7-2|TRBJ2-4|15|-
TGTGCCAGCGAGTTTGCGGGGCAGGGTAAAAACATTCAGTACTTC
CASEFAGQGKNIQYF
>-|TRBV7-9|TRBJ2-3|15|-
TGTGCCAGCAGCTTAGCCCCGACTAGCACAGATACGCAGTATTTT
CASSLAPTSTDTQYF
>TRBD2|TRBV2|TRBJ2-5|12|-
TGTGCCAGCAGCCCCGGACTAGCCAATGAGTACTTC
CASSPGLANEYF
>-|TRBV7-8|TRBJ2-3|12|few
TGTGCCAGCAGCGGGTACACAGATACGCAGTATTTT
CASSGYTDTQYF
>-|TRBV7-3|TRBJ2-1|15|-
TGTGCCAGCAGCCCACATGGGGGCGGGGGTAATGAGCAGTTCTTC
CASSPHGGGGNEQFF
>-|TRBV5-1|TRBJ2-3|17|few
TGCGCCAGCAGCTTGGCCCCGGACAGAACTGGCACAGATACGCAGTATTTT
CASSLAPDRTGTDTQYF
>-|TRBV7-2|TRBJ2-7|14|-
TGTGCCAGCAGACGGCCAGGTAGAACCTACGAGCAGTACTTC
CASRRPGRTYEQYF
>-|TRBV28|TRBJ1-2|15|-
TGTGCCAGCAGTTTATCAGGGGCCCTTAACTATGGCTACACCTTC
CASSLSGALNYGYTF
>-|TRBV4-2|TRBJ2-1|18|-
TGTGCCAGCAGCCATCCCCGGGGGGCTCCCCTTCCTTACAATGAGCAGTTCTTC
CASSHPRGAPLPYNEQFF
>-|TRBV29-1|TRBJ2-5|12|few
TGCAGCGTCACAGGGATGGGAGAGACCCAGTACTTC
CSVTGMGETQYF
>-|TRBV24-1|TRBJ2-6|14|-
TGTGCCACCAGTGCTACAGGGAGGGCCAACGTCCTGACTTTC
CATSATGRANVLTF
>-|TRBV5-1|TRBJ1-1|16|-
TGCGCCAGCAGCTTGGAGGTCAGATACTCGAACACTGAAGCTTTCTTT
CASSLEVRYSNTEAFF
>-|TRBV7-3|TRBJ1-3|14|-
TGTGCCAGCAGCTCCGCAGGGGATGGAAACACCATATATTTT
CASSSAGDGNTIYF
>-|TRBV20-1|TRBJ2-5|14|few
TGCAGTGCTCTCCGGGGGAATATTGAGGAGACCCAGTACTTC
CSALRGNIEETQYF
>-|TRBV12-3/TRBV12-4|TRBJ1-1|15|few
TGTGCCAGCAGTTTTGGGGGGGGCGGGAACACTGAAGCTTTCTTT
CASSFGGGGNTEAFF